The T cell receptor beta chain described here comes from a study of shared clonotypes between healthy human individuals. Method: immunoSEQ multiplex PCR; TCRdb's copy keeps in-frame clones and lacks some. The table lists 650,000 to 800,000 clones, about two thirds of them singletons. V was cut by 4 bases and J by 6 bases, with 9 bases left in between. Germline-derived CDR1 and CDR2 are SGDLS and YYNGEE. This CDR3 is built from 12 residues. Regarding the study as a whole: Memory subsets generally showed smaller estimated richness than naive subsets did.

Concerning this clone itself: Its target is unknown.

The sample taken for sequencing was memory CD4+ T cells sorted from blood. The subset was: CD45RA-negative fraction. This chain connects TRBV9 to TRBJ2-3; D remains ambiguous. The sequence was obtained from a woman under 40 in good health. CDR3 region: CASSFTEDTQYF. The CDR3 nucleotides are TGTGCCAGCAGCTTCACGGAGGATACGCAGTATTTT.